This is a list of T cell receptor beta chains from one sample in a study of T cell repertoires in cytomegalovirus infection. Antigens for these TCRs are unknown. A single record per CDR3 protein comes from TCRdb applying MiXCR to the reads. The sample shows some 350,000 distinct CDR3 sequences, about 34% of them seen only once. Here the sequenced sample was cultured PBMCs, taken from culture after CMV antigen stimulation. The receptors stem from a human donor in good health (CMV status not recorded). Some clones in this sample may be carry-over from other donors' samples. The conserved cysteine and the conserved F or W are not part of the CDR3 here. Each record gives: V gene, D gene, CDR3 protein. D genes are given only for firm matches.

V gene: TRBV6-2/TRBV6-3; D gene: -; CDR3 protein: ASSQGRNTGELF
V gene: TRBV18; D gene: -; CDR3 protein: ASSPGARAHEQY
V gene: TRBV4-3; D gene: -; CDR3 protein: ASSQGIAEHLNEQF
V gene: TRBV12-5; D gene: TRBD2; CDR3 protein: ASGLGTGTSGRTDTQY
V gene: TRBV12-3/TRBV12-4; D gene: -; CDR3 protein: ASSFGSRENPY
V gene: TRBV3-1; D gene: TRBD1; CDR3 protein: ASSQVTGGNEQF
V gene: TRBV20-1; D gene: -; CDR3 protein: SVVRDSYEQY
V gene: TRBV19; D gene: -; CDR3 protein: ASRDESGIRPNEQF
V gene: TRBV28; D gene: -; CDR3 protein: ASSVGGSGAF
V gene: TRBV29-1; D gene: TRBD2; CDR3 protein: SASPGLAGGSYNEQF
V gene: TRBV7-8; D gene: TRBD2; CDR3 protein: ASSLGTSGGELF
V gene: TRBV20-1; D gene: TRBD1; CDR3 protein: SAPIDRVDGYT
V gene: TRBV11-2; D gene: TRBD1; CDR3 protein: ASRRPGQGYEQY
V gene: TRBV10-3; D gene: TRBD1; CDR3 protein: AISESIDRGEQF
V gene: TRBV28; D gene: -; CDR3 protein: ASSRSAGWDEQF
V gene: TRBV19; D gene: -; CDR3 protein: ASSIIFGGSSYNEQF
V gene: TRBV7-6; D gene: TRBD2; CDR3 protein: ASSPNSDSGRGTDTQY
V gene: TRBV19; D gene: -; CDR3 protein: ASSIKVDTEAF
V gene: TRBV7-2; D gene: -; CDR3 protein: ASSPLAHSYNEQF
V gene: TRBV28; D gene: -; CDR3 protein: ASSLVGRDLTDTQY
V gene: TRBV28; D gene: TRBD1; CDR3 protein: ASSLEMGQGYSNQPQH
V gene: TRBV7-2; D gene: TRBD1; CDR3 protein: ASSADRGGNIQY
V gene: TRBV7-6; D gene: -; CDR3 protein: ASSPGPAHYGYTEAF
V gene: TRBV28; D gene: TRBD1; CDR3 protein: ATWDSGSLH
V gene: TRBV28; D gene: -; CDR3 protein: ASSPLGSGRETQY
V gene: TRBV7-8; D gene: TRBD1; CDR3 protein: ASSTDGQGGLGNQPQH
V gene: TRBV6-2/TRBV6-3; D gene: -; CDR3 protein: ASSYIPDSSGNTIY
V gene: TRBV7-2; D gene: -; CDR3 protein: ASSPAGGQETQY
V gene: TRBV12-5; D gene: TRBD1; CDR3 protein: ASADGGQGVWGSYGYT
V gene: TRBV7-2; D gene: -; CDR3 protein: ASSLSTTNRASYT
V gene: TRBV5-1; D gene: TRBD2; CDR3 protein: ASSLEAGLAETQY
V gene: TRBV20-1; D gene: -; CDR3 protein: SARIGSHNEQF
V gene: TRBV20-1; D gene: -; CDR3 protein: SARTQGGVRSKNIQY
V gene: TRBV30; D gene: TRBD1; CDR3 protein: AWSVLQGAQPQH
V gene: TRBV7-2; D gene: TRBD2; CDR3 protein: ASSRTSGSAPGETQY
V gene: TRBV7-2; D gene: -; CDR3 protein: ASSSLPDPLNTEAF
V gene: TRBV19; D gene: TRBD1; CDR3 protein: ASSIGGTGSYGYT
V gene: TRBV5-6; D gene: TRBD1; CDR3 protein: ASSWRTGKHTEAF
V gene: TRBV28; D gene: -; CDR3 protein: ASIPGAGYGYT
V gene: TRBV6-2/TRBV6-3; D gene: -; CDR3 protein: ASSYADLQETQY
V gene: TRBV6-6; D gene: TRBD2; CDR3 protein: ASSISGGDYNEQF
V gene: TRBV7-2; D gene: -; CDR3 protein: ASSLAPSFVYEQY
V gene: TRBV11-3; D gene: -; CDR3 protein: ASSGSVSSYNEQF
V gene: TRBV28; D gene: -; CDR3 protein: ASRPGDAVGDNEQF
V gene: TRBV4-3; D gene: -; CDR3 protein: ASSQDGRGKLNYGYT
V gene: TRBV6-2/TRBV6-3; D gene: -; CDR3 protein: ASSPVTGIKEQF
V gene: TRBV11-2; D gene: TRBD2; CDR3 protein: ASSLGLAGVHTGELF
V gene: TRBV27; D gene: TRBD1; CDR3 protein: ASSQLRTGGSYEQY
V gene: TRBV7-2; D gene: TRBD2; CDR3 protein: ASSLASGRGETQY
V gene: TRBV15; D gene: TRBD2; CDR3 protein: ATSGVAGGHEQY
V gene: TRBV7-2; D gene: -; CDR3 protein: ASSGLAFYNEQF
V gene: TRBV25-1; D gene: -; CDR3 protein: ASSAGSGLLEETQY
V gene: TRBV2; D gene: -; CDR3 protein: ASSVVGDEQF
V gene: TRBV7-2; D gene: -; CDR3 protein: ASSLVGLANTEAF
V gene: TRBV28; D gene: TRBD1; CDR3 protein: ASSFVLGQGQHGYT
V gene: TRBV27; D gene: -; CDR3 protein: ASNLDGPGSGANVLT
V gene: TRBV7-2; D gene: -; CDR3 protein: ASSLFGNRNQPQH
V gene: TRBV4-1; D gene: -; CDR3 protein: ASSPTWGTAEAF
V gene: TRBV6-1; D gene: TRBD2; CDR3 protein: ASSWRGGEGSTDTQY